This TCR beta chain stems from a study of blood T cell repertoires in COVID-19. Study overall: The origin of the acute and convalescent COVID-19 samples was the United States, Italy and Spain. Nucleic acid was either cDNA or gDNA, and it came from T cells, B-cell-depleted T cells, or PBMCs.

There are 14 residues in the CDR3. Germline trimming cut 5 bases from V and 6 bases from J; bases unmatched to any gene: 9. Germline values: CDR1 ENHRY, CDR2 SYGVKD. Sequencing was performed with immunoSEQ multiplex PCR; in TCRdb, only in-frame clones are kept and a portion is missing. The sample contains some 450,000 clones, around 88% of which appear only once. Seattle participants joined during active infection and were tracked over time. V gene TRBV10-3 combines with J gene TRBJ1-1; 7 bases are shared with TRBD1. This receptor was obtained from a woman in her fifties or sixties with COVID-19, enrolled during active disease. Specimen: peripheral blood. CDR3 nucleotide sequence: TGTGCCATCAGTAAGAAAACAGGGGAGCCTGAAGCTTTCTTT. It is translated as CAISKKTGEPEAFF.